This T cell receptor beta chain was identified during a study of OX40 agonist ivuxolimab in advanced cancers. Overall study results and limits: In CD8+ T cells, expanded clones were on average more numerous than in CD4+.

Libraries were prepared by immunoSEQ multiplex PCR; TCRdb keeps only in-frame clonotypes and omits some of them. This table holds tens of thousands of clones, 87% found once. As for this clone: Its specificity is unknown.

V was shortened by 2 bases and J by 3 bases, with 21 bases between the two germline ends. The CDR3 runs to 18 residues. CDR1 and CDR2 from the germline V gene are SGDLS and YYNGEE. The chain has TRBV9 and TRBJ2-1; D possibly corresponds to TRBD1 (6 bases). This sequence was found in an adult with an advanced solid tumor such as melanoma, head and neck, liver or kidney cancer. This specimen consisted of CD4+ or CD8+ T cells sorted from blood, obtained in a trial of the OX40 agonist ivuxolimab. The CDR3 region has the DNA TGTGCCAGCAGCGTGTCACTATGGGCAGGGGATGGCTACAATGAGCAGTTCTTC. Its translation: CASSVSLWAGDGYNEQFF.